This entry concerns a single T cell receptor (beta chain). Antigen: not known. The data belong to a study of T cell responses to AZD1222 COVID-19 vaccine. Study outcomes and limitations: A mostly white British donor set with more females was recruited, and clonal diversity was possibly underestimated. The span of vaccine-associated CD4 TCRs extended across spike, with dominance at 160-218 and 743-854.

Profiled with immunoSEQ multiplex PCR; TCRdb holds only in-frame clones, not every one. The sample has 75,000 to 95,000 clones; 89% are singletons. The TCR sequence derives from an adult in good health. Sequencing was performed on peripheral blood, taken on day 0 of MenACWY control vaccination.

For the CDR3, the DNA is TGCGCCAGCAGCCAAGAGCCCTCCTATAATTCACCCCTCCACTTT. Its protein product is CASSQEPSYNSPLHF. This sequence joins TRBV4-3 and TRBJ1-6; unclear D gene. Germline V lookup: CDR1 LGHNA, CDR2 YSLEER. The CDR3 totals 15 residues. V lost 0 bases and J 0 bases, leaving 3 bases between the germline ends.